This T cell receptor (beta chain) was observed in a study of OX40 agonist ivuxolimab in advanced cancers. Background on the study: Patients were dosed with the agonistic anti-OX40 (CD134) antibody ivuxolimab.

Broader study findings: At doses 0.1 to 3.0 mg/kg, CD4+ and CD8+ clones expanded.

Patients were ineligible given autoimmune disease history or systemic immunosuppression. Blood sampling was done at baseline, cycle 4 day 1, and cycle 7 day 1. Using immunoSEQ multiplex PCR, the repertoire was profiled, and TCRdb retains in-frame clones only, with some absent. The table records 70,000 or so clones, 80% to 90% of them present only once. The CDR3 consists of 14 residues. CDR1 and CDR2 from the germline V gene are MNHEY and SMNVEV (reference sequence). Trimming took 6 bases from V and 3 from J, leaving 15 bases between them. About this clone: The antigen is not known.

Source: CD4+ or CD8+ T cells sorted from blood, taken in a trial of the OX40 agonist ivuxolimab. The rearrangement uses TRBV27 and TRBJ2-7; D possibly matches TRBD1 or TRBD2 (5 bases each). The TCR originated in an adult with an advanced solid tumor such as melanoma, head and neck, liver or kidney cancer. The CDR3 region is CASSPRGAGYEQYF. Here the CDR3 DNA reads TGTGCCAGCAGCCCGAGGGGAGCCGGCTACGAGCAGTACTTC.